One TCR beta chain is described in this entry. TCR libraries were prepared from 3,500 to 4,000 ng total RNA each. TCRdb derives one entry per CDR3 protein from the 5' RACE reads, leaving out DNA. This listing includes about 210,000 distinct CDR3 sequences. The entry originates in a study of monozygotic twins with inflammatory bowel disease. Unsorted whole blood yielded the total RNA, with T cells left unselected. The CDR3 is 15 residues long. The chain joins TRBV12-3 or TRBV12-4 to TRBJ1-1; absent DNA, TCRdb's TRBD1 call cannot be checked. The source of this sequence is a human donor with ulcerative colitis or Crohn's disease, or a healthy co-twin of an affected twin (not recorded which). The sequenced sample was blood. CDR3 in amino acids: CASSLGDTLNTEAFF.